Below, 21 T cell receptor beta chains from the same sample are listed, as sequenced in a study of blood T cell repertoires in COVID-19. Here immunoSEQ multiplex PCR was the method, and the copy in TCRdb shows in-frame clones only, minus some. The sample lists 100,000 to 150,000 clones, roughly 90% seen once, with approximately 8.1% in the top ten. Sequenced material: peripheral blood. The receptors shown here come from a man aged 45-65 years with acute or convalescent COVID-19.

This clone was detected only once. CDR3: CATSDDTSGSGRPYNEQFF. CDR3 coding DNA: TGTGCCACCAGTGATGATACTAGCGGGAGTGGGAGGCCCTACAATGAGCAGTTCTTC. The rearrangement joins TRBV24-1 to TRBJ2-1, with 11 bases matching TRBD2. The CDR3 spans 19 residues. CDR1 KGHDR and CDR2 SFDVKD come from the germline V gene. V lost 3 bases, J lost 2 bases, and 11 bases stayed unmatched.

The chain is built from TRBV12-5 and TRBJ2-1; 13 positions match TRBD2. Trimming removed 2 bases from V and 5 bases from J; junction bases left unmatched: 6. From germline, CDR1 is LGHNT and CDR2 FRNRAP. This CDR3 is built from 17 residues. DNA for the CDR3: TGTGCTAGTGGTTTGTTCTGGACTAGCGGGGGTAACAATGAGCAGTTCTTC. It translates to CASGLFWTSGGNNEQFF.

The chain is built from TRBV6-1 and TRBJ2-3, with TRBD2 as a possible D gene (6 bases). Trimming stripped 1 base from V and 0 bases from J, with 8 bases between. Germline-derived CDR1 and CDR2 are MNHNS and SASEGT. The length of the CDR3 is 15 residues. CDR3 in amino acids: CASSEVGGSTDTQYF. The CDR3 bases are TGTGCCAGCAGTGAAGTCGGGGGAAGCACAGATACGCAGTATTTT.

J is TRBJ2-1 and V is TRBV20-1, with 11 bases identical to TRBD2. Germline V gene sequence: CDR1 DFQATT, CDR2 SNEGSKA (reference sequence). The CDR3 consists of 12 residues. With V trimmed by 3 bases and J by 14 bases, 6 bases remained unmatched. DNA for the CDR3: TGCAGTGCTAGTACGACTAGCGGGGTAGAGTTCTTC. Its translation: CSASTTSGVEFF.

The rearrangement links TRBV25-1 to TRBJ1-2; 8 nucleotides line up with TRBD1. With 7 bases clipped from V and 6 bases from J, the junction kept 4 bases outside the gene matches. The CDR3 is 12 amino acids. The germline CDR1 and CDR2 sequences are MGHDK and SYGVNS. This CDR3 is CASNQGAHGYTF. Here the CDR3 DNA reads TGTGCCAGCAACCAGGGGGCGCATGGCTACACCTTC.

This chain uses TRBV5-6 with TRBJ1-5; TRBD1 matches 9 bases. Trimming at V came to 0 bases and at J to 5 bases, leaving 3 bases not matched to a gene. The germline V gene has CDR1 SGHDT and CDR2 YYEEEE. This CDR3 comprises 15 residues. The CDR3 spells CASSLGQGVHQPQHF. As DNA, the CDR3 is TGTGCCAGCAGCTTGGGACAGGGGGTTCATCAGCCCCAGCATTTT.

The CDR3 DNA reads as TGTGCCAGCAGCCCAGACAGCCCATCACCCCTCCACTTT. Amino acid sequence: CASSPDSPSPLHF. V is TRBV12-3 or TRBV12-4 and J is TRBJ1-6; D may be TRBD1 (5 bases). There are 13 residues in the CDR3. Deletions cut 6 bases from V and 10 bases from J, with 13 bases between.

The rearrangement uses TRBV6-5 and TRBJ2-7; 9 bases align to TRBD2. CDR1 and CDR2 (germline): MNHEY, SVGAGI. The CDR3 is 13 residues long. The ends lost 7 bases at V and 7 bases at J; junction bases unmatched: 8. CDR3 DNA sequence: TGTGCCAGCATAAGGCGGGAGGGGGGGGAGCAGTACTTC. Amino acids: CASIRREGGEQYF.

This chain links TRBV29-1 with TRBJ2-1, with 7 positions matching TRBD1. Germline V gene sequence: CDR1 SQVTM, CDR2 ANQGSEA. The length of the CDR3 is 15 residues. With V trimmed by 8 bases and J by 10 bases, 20 bases remained unmatched. The CDR3 DNA sequence: TGCAGCTATTCGACCGGGACAGCCCCCGCAGGGGAGCAGTTCTTC. Residues: CSYSTGTAPAGEQFF.

The V and J genes are TRBV7-8 and TRBJ1-2; possible D gene TRBD1, 6 bases. Germline V gene data show CDR1 as SGHVS and CDR2 as FQNEAQ. Trimming took 3 bases from V and 2 from J, leaving 13 bases between them. The length of the CDR3 is 15 residues. The CDR3 loop is CASSFGARGNYGYTF. In DNA form, the CDR3 reads TGTGCCAGCAGCTTCGGTGCCAGGGGCAACTATGGCTACACCTTC.

This rearrangement joins TRBV7-2 to TRBJ1-2, with D possibly matching TRBD1 (5 bases). The V gene lost 3 bases and the J gene lost 4 bases, with 9 bases spanning the gap. Germline assignment: CDR1 SGHTA and CDR2 FQGNSA. This CDR3 is built from 13 residues. In DNA form, the CDR3 reads TGTGCCAGCAGCTTCACACAGGCCTATGGCTACACCTTC. This encodes CASSFTQAYGYTF.

The CDR3 DNA is TGTGCCAGCAGCCCGGGAGATAAGGGAAGAGAGACCCAGTACTTC. It yields the protein CASSPGDKGRETQYF. The genes are TRBV7-9 and TRBJ2-5; D may be TRBD2 (6 bases). V lost 5 bases and J lost 4, with 17 bases in between. From germline, CDR1 is SEHNR and CDR2 FQNEAQ (reference sequence). This CDR3 has 15 amino acids.

This chain joins TRBV6-6 and TRBJ2-7; 7 nucleotides agree with TRBD2. The CDR3 sequence is 13 residues long. Trimming cost V 7 bases and J 3 bases; bases outside gene matches: 6. The germline V gene has CDR1 MNHNY and CDR2 SVGAGI (reference sequence). The CDR3 loop is CASTGSGIYEQYF. CDR3 DNA sequence: TGTGCCAGCACGGGAAGCGGGATCTACGAGCAGTACTTC.

This clone was recorded a few times. This sequence joins TRBV27 and TRBJ2-1; tentative D call: TRBD2 (5 bases). This CDR3 is built from 15 residues. Per the germline V gene, CDR1 is MNHEY and CDR2 is SMNVEV (reference sequence). Trimming left V 2 bases short and J 6 bases short, with 14 bases between. CDR3 sequence reads: CASSLPRGVGNEQFF. In DNA, the CDR3 is TGTGCCAGCAGTTTACCCCGGGGAGTGGGCAATGAGCAGTTCTTC.

The V gene is TRBV5-4, the J gene TRBJ1-2; TRBD1 matches 8 bases. The germline V gene has CDR1 SGHNT and CDR2 YYREEE (reference sequence). Germline trimming cut 2 bases from V and 8 bases from J; bases unmatched to any gene: 8. The length of the CDR3 is 14 residues. The CDR3 is CASSFDRGGHGYTF. The CDR3, as DNA: TGTGCCAGCAGCTTTGACAGGGGAGGGCACGGCTACACCTTC.

The chain links TRBV6-1 to TRBJ1-2; TRBD1 matches at 7 bases. Germline trimming cut 8 bases from V and 7 bases from J; bases unmatched to any gene: 7. The CDR3 length is 12 residues. The V gene's germline CDR1 is MNHNS and CDR2 SASEGT. The CDR3 reads CASSDRMLGYTF. In DNA form, the CDR3 reads TGTGCCAGCTCGGACAGGATGCTTGGCTACACCTTC.

V gene TRBV19 combines with J gene TRBJ2-3; D might be TRBD2 (6 bases). The germline gives CDR1 LNHDA, CDR2 SQIVND (reference sequence). Trimming stripped 3 bases from V and 3 bases from J, with 10 bases between. The CDR3 has 14 residues. The CDR3 DNA follows: TGTGCCAGTAGTATTACCGGGGGAACAGATACGCAGTATTTT. Encoded protein: CASSITGGTDTQYF.

The CDR3 is CASSPWASNTEAFF. For the CDR3, the DNA is TGTGCCAGCAGCCCCTGGGCTTCGAACACTGAAGCTTTCTTT. The rearrangement uses TRBV9 and TRBJ1-1, with D unclear. Per the germline V gene, CDR1 is SGDLS and CDR2 is YYNGEE. V was clipped by 4 bases and J by 1 base, with 11 bases between them. The length of the CDR3 is 14 residues.

This clone was seen a single time. This chain joins TRBV15 and TRBJ2-1; D uncertain. V was pared by 6 bases and J by 13 bases, with 28 bases between. CDR3 length: 16 residues. Looked up from germline, CDR1 is LNHNV and CDR2 is YYDKDF (reference sequence). The CDR3 spells CATSPKGLTKRSPQFF. The CDR3 DNA reads TGTGCCACCAGTCCTAAAGGTCTAACGAAAAGGAGTCCTCAGTTCTTC.

This clone was seen a single time. The chain couples TRBV29-1 to TRBJ2-7; TRBD1 matches 11 bases. There are 13 residues in the CDR3. Per germline, CDR1 SQVTM and CDR2 ANQGSEA. V shed 3 bases, J shed 4 bases, and the junction held 2 bases outside the gene matches. CDR3: CSVDGTGGYEQYF. CDR3 DNA sequence: TGCAGCGTTGATGGGACAGGGGGATACGAGCAGTACTTC.

This rearrangement joins TRBV7-9 to TRBJ2-4; weak D call: TRBD1 (8 bases). CDR1 and CDR2 from the germline V gene are SEHNR and FQNEAQ (reference sequence). V was clipped by 4 bases and J by 0 bases, with 19 bases between them. The CDR3 length is 18 residues. The CDR3 coding sequence is TGTGCCAGCAGCTCCGGACAGGGAGGGGTCGTAGCCAAAAACATTCAGTACTTC. Translating it yields CASSSGQGGVVAKNIQYF.